The 16 T cell receptor beta chains given below trace back to one sample, sequenced in a study of shared clonotypes between healthy human individuals. The repertoire was sequenced with immunoSEQ multiplex PCR; TCRdb's copy has only in-frame clones and lacks some. This table holds about a million clones, about 80% found once. The sequenced material came from memory CD4+ T cells from PBMCs. The subset here: CD45RA-negative fraction. The receptor source for this set is a man younger than 30 in good health. Some clones in this sample may be carry-over from other donors' samples.

The chain employs TRBV21-1 and TRBJ2-7; TRBD1 was called by the table and not checked on the DNA. TRBV21-1 is flagged as a pseudogene. This CDR3 is 17 amino acids long. CDR3 in amino acids: CASSKGNRDNYSYEQYF. The CDR3 nucleotides are TGTGCCAGCAGCAAAGGAAACCGGGACAACTACTCCTACGAGCAGTACTTC.

The table lists this clone with a count of one. The chain joins TRBV5-1 to TRBJ2-3, with D tentatively TRBD1 (6 bases). Trimming removed 4 bases from V and 5 bases from J, with 8 bases in between. The CDR3 is made up of 12 amino acids. Germline V gene lookup returns CDR1 SGHRS and CDR2 YFSETQ. CDR3 sequence reads: CASSQGQDTQYF. CDR3 nucleotides: TGCGCCAGCAGCCAGGGACAAGATACGCAGTATTTT.

V gene TRBV5-1 combines with J gene TRBJ1-1; TRBD1 matches 9 bases. The CDR3 totals 15 residues. Germline CDR1 is SGHRS and CDR2 is YFSETQ. With 1 base clipped from V and 1 base from J, the junction kept 2 bases outside the gene matches. The CDR3 here is CASSLRTGENTEAFF. The CDR3 DNA is TGCGCCAGCAGCTTGCGGACAGGGGAGAACACTGAAGCTTTCTTT.

The chain has TRBV19 and TRBJ1-1; D is unresolved. The CDR3 spans 14 residues. Germline V gives CDR1 LNHDA, CDR2 SQIVND (reference sequence). Trimming cost V 6 bases and J 1 base, with 12 bases left between them. This CDR3 reads CASSHKPGNTEAFF. The CDR3 bases are TGTGCCAGTAGCCACAAACCAGGGAACACTGAAGCTTTCTTT. Full variable domain (rest looked up from reference TRBV19 and TRBJ1-1): DGGITQSPKYLFRKEGQNVTLSCEQNLNHDAMYWYRQDPGQGLRLIYYSQIVNDFQKGDIAEGYSVSREKKESFPLTVTSAQKNPTAFYLCASSHKPGNTEAFFGQGTRLTVV.

To note about this clone: Other DNA sequences within the sample encode an identical CDR3. This rearrangement joins TRBV19 to TRBJ1-5, with TRBD1 as a possible D gene (6 bases). Between the trimmed V and J ends, which lost 3 bases and 1 base, there was a span of 7 bases. The CDR3 covers 14 residues. Germline V lookup: CDR1 LNHDA, CDR2 SQIVND (reference sequence). Written as DNA, the CDR3 is TGTGCCAGTAGTATTCAGGGGAGCAATCAGCCCCAGCATTTT. It encodes CASSIQGSNQPQHF.

A few counts support this clone. The chain couples TRBV4-1 to TRBJ1-1; no clear D. The CDR3 sequence is 14 residues long. V lost 4 bases and J 4 bases, leaving 13 bases between the germline ends. CDR1 is MGHRA, CDR2 YSYEKL, per germline. The CDR3 sequence: CASSPFGRGTEAFF. For the CDR3, the DNA is TGCGCCAGCAGCCCGTTCGGGAGAGGCACTGAAGCTTTCTTT.

A note on this clone: The same CDR3 is also encoded by other DNA sequences in this sample. The gene calls are TRBV7-3 and TRBJ1-1; D unclear. V was trimmed by 0 bases and J by 1 base, leaving 6 bases between them. This CDR3 has 14 residues. Germline CDR1 and CDR2: SGHTA and FQGTGA. DNA of the CDR3: TGTGCCAGCAGCTTAACTCCGGGGAACACTGAAGCTTTCTTT. Protein sequence: CASSLTPGNTEAFF.

The V and J genes are TRBV6-6 and TRBJ1-5; TRBD1 aligns across 11 bases. This CDR3 has 15 residues. Trimming removed 5 bases from V and 7 bases from J; junction bases left unmatched: 7. CDR1 is MNHNY and CDR2 is SVGAGI in the germline V gene (reference sequence). In nucleotides, the CDR3 is TGTGCCAGCAGTACCGGACAGGGGGCAGAGCAGCCCCAGCATTTT. This gives the protein CASSTGQGAEQPQHF.

In the case of this clone: Other DNA variants within this sample encode the same CDR3. The chain uses TRBV18 and TRBJ2-1; 14 bases align to TRBD2. The CDR3 has 15 residues. The germline V gene encodes CDR1 KGHSH and CDR2 LQKENI. Trimming removed 3 bases from V and 6 bases from J; junction bases left unmatched: 1. For the CDR3, the DNA is TGTGCCAGCTCACCCGGGACTAGCGGGAGCAATGAGCAGTTCTTC. Protein product: CASSPGTSGSNEQFF. Filled out from reference TRBV18 and TRBJ2-1, the complete variable domain reads NAGVMQNPRHLVRRRGQEARLRCSPMKGHSHVYWYRQLPEEGLKFMVYLQKENIIDESGMPKERFSAEFPKEGPSILRIQQVVRGDSAAYFCASSPGTSGSNEQFFGPGTRLTVL.

Concerning this clone: A much larger clone lies one base from this, so it may be a read error. Other DNA sequences in the same sample also yield this CDR3. The chain recombines TRBV11-2 with TRBJ2-1; D is ambiguous. Per the germline V gene, CDR1 is SGHAT and CDR2 is FQNNGV. V lost 2 bases, J lost 2 bases, and 10 bases lay in between. The CDR3 has 15 amino acids. This CDR3 reads CASSLQRTAYNEQFF. DNA for the CDR3: TGTGCCAGCAGCTTACAAAGGACGGCCTACAATGAGCAGTTCTTC. Filled out from reference TRBV11-2 and TRBJ2-1, the complete variable domain reads EAGVAQSPRYKIIEKRQSVAFWCNPISGHATLYWYQQILGQGPKLLIQFQNNGVVDDSQLPKDRFSAERLKGVDSTLKIQPAKLEDSAVYLCASSLQRTAYNEQFFGPGTRLTVL.

The chain uses TRBV5-4 and TRBJ1-1, with no clear D. The ends were cut back, 1 base at V and 4 bases at J, with 14 bases in the middle. This CDR3 spans 15 amino acids. Germline-derived CDR1 and CDR2 are SGHNT and YYREEE (reference sequence). In DNA form, the CDR3 reads TGTGCCAGCAGCTTGAGTATAAGGGCTAGCACTGAAGCTTTCTTT. Protein: CASSLSIRASTEAFF.

For this clone: At one boundary the junction diverges from the germline segment, which might be a read error. V usage is TRBV7-6 and J usage is TRBJ1-5; D remains ambiguous. The CDR3 is 18 residues long. Germline lookup yields CDR1 SGHVS and CDR2 FNYEAQ. The CDR3 DNA reads TGTGCCAGCAGCTTAAGGTTAGGGTTGCGTAAAAGCAAACAGCCCCAGCATTTT. Its translation is CASSLRLGLRKSKQPQHF.

V and J are TRBV30 and TRBJ1-6; TRBD1 is a possible D gene (6 bases). This CDR3 spans 13 amino acids. The V end lost 3 bases, the J end lost 9 bases, and 12 bases lay between the germline ends. The germline V gene has CDR1 GTSNPN and CDR2 SVGIG (reference sequence). CDR3 amino acids: CAWSRGWGSPLHF. The CDR3 DNA is TGTGCCTGGAGCAGGGGCTGGGGTTCACCCCTCCACTTT.

This chain links TRBV7-8 with TRBJ2-5; no firm D call. The germline V and J ends were trimmed by 4 bases and 5 bases, with 14 bases remaining between them. From germline, CDR1 is SGHVS and CDR2 FQNEAQ. The CDR3 spans 14 residues. This chain's CDR3 is CASSSDGPGETQYF. CDR3 sequence (DNA): TGTGCCAGCAGCTCCGACGGGCCCGGGGAGACCCAGTACTTC.

Worth noting for this clone: Sequence at one end of the junction differs from germline and may be a read error. The gene calls are TRBV28 and TRBJ1-2; the match to TRBD1 covers 7 bases. The germline V gene encodes CDR1 MDHEN and CDR2 SYDVKM. The CDR3 has 15 amino acids. The chain's CDR3 is CDSSPFIGGANGYTF. In DNA form, the CDR3 reads TGTGACAGCAGTCCCTTTATAGGGGGCGCGAATGGCTACACCTTC.

The chain has TRBV28 and TRBJ1-4; D gene ambiguous. CDR3 length equals 12 residues. Germline-derived CDR1 and CDR2 are MDHEN and SYDVKM. DNA for the CDR3: TGTGCTACGACGGGGAGTGATGAAAAACTGTTTTTT. Translating it yields CATTGSDEKLFF.